Listed below are T cell receptor beta chains from one sample, sequenced in a study of cytomegalovirus exposure and HLA in healthy donors. TCRdb's copy holds only in-frame clones and misses some; the assay was immunoSEQ multiplex PCR. The data show about 110,000 clones, approximately 72% seen once. The sequenced sample consisted of PBMCs. Receptor source: a man aged 25 to 40 in good health and CMV-seronegative. Both conserved end residues are part of each CDR3. The D gene is left open where the match is weak. Where a row states a size, it is once, few, many or the class of an expanded clone; other rows omit it.

j_call clone_size d_call v_call cdr3_aa cdr3_nt
TRBJ2-3 NA TRBD1 TRBV5-1 CASFSGQGRGDTQYF TGCGCCAGCTTTTCTGGACAGGGGCGGGGAGATACGCAGTATTTT
TRBJ1-5 NA NA TRBV27 CASSQQGTGNQPQHF TGTGCCAGCAGTCAACAGGGTACGGGTAATCAGCCCCAGCATTTT
TRBJ2-7 once NA TRBV5-1 CASSLTSTSYEQYF TGCGCCAGCAGCTTGACTAGCACAAGTTACGAGCAGTACTTC
TRBJ1-2 NA TRBD1 TRBV19 CASRGTGANSNYGYTF TGTGCCAGTCGCGGGACAGGGGCCAACTCCAACTATGGCTACACCTTC
TRBJ1-1 NA TRBD1 TRBV10-2 CASSKGQRLEAFF TGCGCCAGCAGTAAGGGACAGCGCCTTGAAGCTTTCTTT
TRBJ2-2 NA TRBD2 TRBV10-3 CAISQGTSRRAGELFF TGTGCCATCAGCCAAGGGACTAGCAGAAGGGCCGGGGAGCTGTTTTTT
TRBJ1-1 few NA TRBV19 CASSIIGTGQNTEAFF TGTGCCAGTAGTATCATTGGAACAGGTCAGAACACTGAAGCTTTCTTT
TRBJ2-3 NA NA TRBV11-2 CASSYTREDTQYF TGTGCCAGCAGCTACACTCGGGAAGATACGCAGTATTTT
TRBJ2-7 once NA TRBV5-1 CASSWQDRTYEQYF TGCGCCAGCAGCTGGCAAGACAGAACCTACGAGCAGTACTTC
TRBJ1-2 NA TRBD1 TRBV27 CASSQSQGVGYGYTF TGTGCCAGCAGTCAATCACAGGGGGTAGGCTATGGCTACACCTTC
TRBJ1-2 NA NA TRBV7-9 CASSLVGSYGYTF TGTGCCAGCAGCTTAGTGGGCAGCTATGGCTACACCTTC
TRBJ1-2 NA TRBD1 TRBV27 CASSPWTGGHYTF TGTGCCAGCAGTCCCTGGACAGGGGGCCACTACACCTTC
TRBJ2-1 NA TRBD1 TRBV7-3 CASSSGDREQFF TGTGCCAGCAGCTCCGGGGACAGGGAGCAGTTCTTC
TRBJ2-1 NA NA TRBV5-4 CASSLGGQFNEQFF TGTGCCAGCAGCTTGGGAGGTCAGTTCAATGAGCAGTTCTTC
TRBJ2-3 NA NA TRBV29-1 CSVERGSYSTDTQYF TGCAGCGTTGAGCGGGGAAGTTATAGCACAGATACGCAGTATTTT
TRBJ2-6 few TRBD1 TRBV5-4 CASSTGGSGANVLTF TGTGCCAGCAGCACAGGGGGCTCTGGGGCCAACGTCCTGACTTTC
TRBJ1-2 once TRBD1 TRBV27 CASSHQGAHGYTF TGTGCCAGCAGTCATCAGGGGGCCCATGGCTACACCTTC
TRBJ2-7 NA NA TRBV20-1 CSASEGYEQYF TGCAGTGCCTCTGAGGGCTACGAGCAGTACTTC
TRBJ1-5 few NA TRBV7-7 CASSLVLGQPQHF TGTGCCAGCAGCTTAGTGCTCGGGCAGCCCCAGCATTTT
TRBJ2-3 NA TRBD2 TRBV7-2 CASSLVGGGVDTQYF TGTGCCAGCAGCTTAGTGGGGGGGGGAGTCGATACGCAGTATTTT
TRBJ2-5 NA TRBD1 TRBV6-5 CASRLDRAQETQYF TGTGCCAGCAGGCTCGACAGGGCCCAAGAGACCCAGTACTTC
TRBJ2-5 NA TRBD2 TRBV10-3 CAISAASGAQETQYF TGTGCCATCAGTGCGGCTAGCGGGGCTCAAGAGACCCAGTACTTC
TRBJ2-5 NA NA TRBV18 CASSPPSGMSGETQYF TGTGCCAGCTCACCACCGTCGGGGATGAGTGGTGAGACCCAGTACTTC
TRBJ2-2 NA TRBD2 TRBV2 CASGGREAGELFF TGTGCCAGCGGCGGGCGGGAGGCCGGGGAGCTGTTTTTT
TRBJ2-1 NA NA TRBV5-1 CASSQTGWLAAEQFF TGCGCCAGCAGCCAAACAGGGTGGTTGGCGGCTGAGCAGTTCTTC
TRBJ2-5 NA NA TRBV14 CASSRGQVFQETQYF TGTGCCAGCAGCCGTGGGCAGGTTTTCCAAGAGACCCAGTACTTC
TRBJ1-1 NA NA TRBV9 CASSPLIATEAFF TGTGCCAGCAGCCCCCTCATAGCCACTGAAGCTTTCTTT
TRBJ2-7 NA TRBD1 TRBV5-6 CASRLLGQGKFYEQYF TGTGCCAGCAGACTCCTTGGACAGGGAAAATTCTACGAGCAGTACTTC
TRBJ2-5 NA NA TRBV6-6 CASTPQGSRWAQYF TGTGCCAGCACCCCCCAGGGGTCTAGGTGGGCCCAGTACTTC
TRBJ2-1 NA TRBD2 TRBV7-6 CASSRTSGGPEQFF TGTGCCAGCAGCAGGACTAGCGGGGGGCCTGAGCAGTTCTTC
TRBJ2-3 once TRBD2 TRBV6-5 CASSYSPAGVWDTQYF TGTGCCAGCAGTTACTCTCCAGCGGGGGTTTGGGATACGCAGTATTTT
TRBJ2-3 NA NA TRBV7-3 CASSSIGDTQYF TGTGCCAGCAGCTCCATCGGGGATACGCAGTATTTT
TRBJ1-2 few NA TRBV7-9 CASSLSGQPDYGYTF TGTGCCAGCAGTCTGTCTGGACAACCCGACTATGGCTACACCTTC
TRBJ1-1 NA NA TRBV7-9 CASSFLAPEAFF TGTGCCAGCAGCTTTCTAGCCCCTGAAGCTTTCTTT
TRBJ1-2 NA TRBD1 TRBV6-1 CASRGTGNNGYTF TGTGCCAGCAGGGGGACAGGGAATAATGGCTACACCTTC
TRBJ2-4 NA NA TRBV6-5 CASRRQGRVDIQYF TGTGCCAGCAGGCGACAGGGGAGGGTGGACATTCAGTACTTC
TRBJ1-1 NA TRBD1 TRBV7-8 CASSFFGTGEGTEAFF TGTGCCAGCAGCTTCTTTGGGACAGGGGAGGGGACTGAAGCTTTCTTT
TRBJ2-5 NA NA TRBV14 CASSQRLQETQYF TGTGCCAGCAGTCAGCGGCTCCAAGAGACCCAGTACTTC
TRBJ2-1 once TRBD2 TRBV7-9 CASSLGDSAGDSYNEQFF TGTGCCAGCAGCTTAGGGGACTCCGCGGGGGACTCCTACAATGAGCAGTTCTTC
TRBJ1-2 NA NA TRBV2 CASSPRVAGDGYTF TGTGCCAGCAGTCCGAGGGTGGCAGGGGATGGCTACACCTTC
TRBJ2-7 once TRBD1 TRBV19 CASSISGTAVYEQYF TGTGCCAGTAGTATTTCCGGGACAGCTGTCTACGAGCAGTACTTC
TRBJ2-7 NA TRBD2 TRBV5-6 CASSLELAGGYEQYF TGTGCCAGCAGCTTGGAGCTAGCGGGAGGCTACGAGCAGTACTTC
TRBJ1-5 NA NA TRBV6-6 CASSSRREPQHF TGTGCCAGCAGTTCCCGTCGGGAGCCCCAGCATTTT
TRBJ1-2 NA TRBD1 TRBV10-3 CAISDSTGTGAKGYTF TGTGCCATCAGTGACTCCACCGGGACAGGGGCGAAGGGCTACACCTTC
TRBJ2-7 NA NA TRBV27 CASSRTRGEQYF TGTGCCAGCAGCAGGACCCGCGGGGAGCAGTACTTC
TRBJ2-1 few TRBD2 TRBV28 CASSLPIGLAGNNEQFF TGTGCCAGCAGTTTACCTATCGGACTAGCGGGGAACAATGAGCAGTTCTTC